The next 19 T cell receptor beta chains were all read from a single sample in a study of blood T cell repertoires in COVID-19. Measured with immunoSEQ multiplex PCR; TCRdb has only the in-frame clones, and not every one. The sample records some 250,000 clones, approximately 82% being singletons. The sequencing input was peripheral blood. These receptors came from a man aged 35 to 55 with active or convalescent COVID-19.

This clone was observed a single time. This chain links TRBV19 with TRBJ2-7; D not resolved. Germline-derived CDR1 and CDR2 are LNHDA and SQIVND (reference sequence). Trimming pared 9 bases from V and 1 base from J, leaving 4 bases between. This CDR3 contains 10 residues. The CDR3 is CASMSYEQYF. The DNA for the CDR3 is TGTGCCAGCATGTCCTACGAGCAGTACTTC.

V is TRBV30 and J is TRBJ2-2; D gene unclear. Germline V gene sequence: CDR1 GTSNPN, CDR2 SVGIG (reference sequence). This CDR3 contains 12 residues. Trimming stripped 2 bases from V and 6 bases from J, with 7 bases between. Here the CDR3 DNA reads TGTGCCTGGAGTCAACTCGCCGGGGAGCTGTTTTTT. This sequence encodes CAWSQLAGELFF.

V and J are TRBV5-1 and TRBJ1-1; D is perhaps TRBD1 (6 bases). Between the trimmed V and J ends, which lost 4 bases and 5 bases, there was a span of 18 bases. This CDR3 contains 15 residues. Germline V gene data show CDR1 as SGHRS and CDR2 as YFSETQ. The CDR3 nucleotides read TGCGCCAGCAGCCCTACACTACAGGGTTCAACTGAAGCTTTCTTT. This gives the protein CASSPTLQGSTEAFF.

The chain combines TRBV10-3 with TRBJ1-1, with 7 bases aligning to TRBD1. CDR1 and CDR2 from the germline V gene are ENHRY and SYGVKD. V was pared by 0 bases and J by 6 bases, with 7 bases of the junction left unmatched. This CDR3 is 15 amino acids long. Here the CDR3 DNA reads TGTGCCATCAGTGAGTCGGGACAGTCGGGAGCTGAAGCTTTCTTT. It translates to CAISESGQSGAEAFF.

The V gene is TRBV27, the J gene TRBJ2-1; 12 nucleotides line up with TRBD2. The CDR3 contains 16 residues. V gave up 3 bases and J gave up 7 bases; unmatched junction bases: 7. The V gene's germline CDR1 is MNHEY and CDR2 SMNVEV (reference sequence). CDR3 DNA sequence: TGTGCCAGCAGTTTGAGTACTAGCGGGGGGCGTAATGAGCAGTTCTTC. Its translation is CASSLSTSGGRNEQFF.

The CDR3 region is CAWSATGVSYGYTF. The CDR3 nucleotides are TGTGCCTGGAGCGCCACAGGGGTTAGTTATGGCTACACCTTC. The rearrangement links TRBV30 to TRBJ1-2, with 7 bases fitting TRBD1. This CDR3 contains 14 residues. J gave up 5 bases and V 3 bases, and 9 bases lay outside the gene matches. Germline V gene lookup returns CDR1 GTSNPN and CDR2 SVGIG (reference sequence). The full variable domain, completed using reference TRBV30 and TRBJ1-2, is SQTIHQWPATLVQPVGSPLSLECTVEGTSNPNLYWYRQAAGRGLQLLFYSVGIGQISSEVPQNLSASRPQDRQFILSSKKLLLSDSGFYLCAWSATGVSYGYTFGSGTRLTVV.

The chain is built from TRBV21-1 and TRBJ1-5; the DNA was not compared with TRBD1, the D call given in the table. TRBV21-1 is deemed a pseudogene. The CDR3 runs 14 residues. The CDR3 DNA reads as TGTGCCAGCAGCAAATTACAGGTCAATCAGCCCCAGCATTTT. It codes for CASSKLQVNQPQHF.

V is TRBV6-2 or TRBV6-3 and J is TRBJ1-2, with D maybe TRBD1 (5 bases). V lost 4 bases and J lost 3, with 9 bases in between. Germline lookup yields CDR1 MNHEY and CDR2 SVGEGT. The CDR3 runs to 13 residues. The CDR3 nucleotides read TGTGCCAGCAGTTCCAGGGTCTACTATGGCTACACCTTC. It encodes CASSSRVYYGYTF.

The CDR3, as DNA: TGCGCCAGCAACCCGAGGGGGAGGGGTCAAGAGACCCAGTACTTC. This gives the protein CASNPRGRGQETQYF. This chain connects TRBV5-1 to TRBJ2-5, with D perhaps TRBD2 (7 bases). CDR3 size: 15 residues. The germline gives CDR1 SGHRS, CDR2 YFSETQ. V lost 6 bases and J 2 bases, leaving 17 bases between the germline ends. Based on the CDR3 plus reference TRBV5-1 and TRBJ2-5, the full variable domain is KAGVTQTPRYLIKTRGQQVTLSCSPISGHRSVSWYQQTPGQGLQFLFEYFSETQRNKGNFPGRFSGRQFSNSRSEMNVSTLELGDSALYLCASNPRGRGQETQYFGPGTRLLVL.

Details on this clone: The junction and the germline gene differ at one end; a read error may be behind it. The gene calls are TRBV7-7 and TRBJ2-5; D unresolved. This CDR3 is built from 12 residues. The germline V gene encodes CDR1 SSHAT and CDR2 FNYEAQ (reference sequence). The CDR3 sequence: CASSLSGETQYF. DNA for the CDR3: TGTGCTAGCAGCTTATCCGGGGAGACCCAGTACTTC.

The CDR3 loop reads CASSVSSRNTDTQYF. CDR3 bases: TGTGCCAGCAGCGTATCCTCGCGGAACACAGATACGCAGTATTTT. This chain joins TRBV9 and TRBJ2-3; unclear D gene. V was shortened by 1 base and J by 2 bases, with 11 bases between the two germline ends. Germline lookup yields CDR1 SGDLS and CDR2 YYNGEE. The CDR3 spans 15 residues.

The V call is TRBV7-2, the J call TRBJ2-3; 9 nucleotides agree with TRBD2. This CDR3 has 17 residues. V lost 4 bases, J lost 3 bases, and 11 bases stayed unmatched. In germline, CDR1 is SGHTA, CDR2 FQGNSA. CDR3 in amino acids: CASSSHVAGDGTDTQYF. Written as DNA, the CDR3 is TGTGCCAGCAGCTCCCACGTAGCGGGAGATGGGACAGATACGCAGTATTTT.

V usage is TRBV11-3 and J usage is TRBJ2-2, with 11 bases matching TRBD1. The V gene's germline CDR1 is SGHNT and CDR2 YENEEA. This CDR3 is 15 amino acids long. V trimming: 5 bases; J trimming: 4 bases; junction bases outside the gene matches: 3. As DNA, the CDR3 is TGTGCCAGCAGCGGACAGGGGGCGGGCACCGGGGAGCTGTTTTTT. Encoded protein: CASSGQGAGTGELFF.

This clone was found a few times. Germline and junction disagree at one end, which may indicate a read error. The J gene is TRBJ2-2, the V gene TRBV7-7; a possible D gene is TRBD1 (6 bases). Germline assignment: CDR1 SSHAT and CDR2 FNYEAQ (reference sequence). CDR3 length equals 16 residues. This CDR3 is CASSLQGPQVTGELFF. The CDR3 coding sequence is TGTGCTAGCAGCCTCCAGGGGCCGCAGGTCACCGGGGAGCTGTTTTTT.

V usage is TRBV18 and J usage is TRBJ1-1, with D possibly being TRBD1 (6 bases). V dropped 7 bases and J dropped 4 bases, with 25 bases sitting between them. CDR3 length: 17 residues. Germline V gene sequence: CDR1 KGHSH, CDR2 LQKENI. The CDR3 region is CASFPGAGREGGTEAFF. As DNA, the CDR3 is TGTGCCAGCTTCCCGGGCGCAGGGAGGGAAGGGGGCACTGAAGCTTTCTTT.

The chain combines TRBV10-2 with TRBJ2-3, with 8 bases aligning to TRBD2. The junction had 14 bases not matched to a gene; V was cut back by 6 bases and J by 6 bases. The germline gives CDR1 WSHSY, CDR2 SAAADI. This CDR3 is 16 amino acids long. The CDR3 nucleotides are TGCGCCAGCAGCTCTCCTAGCGGGCAGGGAGGGGATACGCAGTATTTT. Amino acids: CASSSPSGQGGDTQYF.

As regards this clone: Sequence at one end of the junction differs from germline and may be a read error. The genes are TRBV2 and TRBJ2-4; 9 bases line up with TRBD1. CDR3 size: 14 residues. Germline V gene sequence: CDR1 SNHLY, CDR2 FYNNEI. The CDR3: CASSEGTGARSCGF. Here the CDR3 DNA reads TGTGCCAGCAGTGAAGGGACAGGGGCCCGGTCATGTGGCTTC.

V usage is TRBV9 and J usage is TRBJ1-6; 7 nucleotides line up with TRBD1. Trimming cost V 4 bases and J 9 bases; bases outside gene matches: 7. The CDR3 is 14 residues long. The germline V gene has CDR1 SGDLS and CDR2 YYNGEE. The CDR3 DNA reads TGTGCCAGCAGCCCGCAGGGGGGAGGTTCACCCCTCCACTTT. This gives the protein CASSPQGGGSPLHF. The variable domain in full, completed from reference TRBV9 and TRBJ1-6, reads DSGVTQTPKHLITATGQRVTLRCSPRSGDLSVYWYQQSLDQGLQFLIQYYNGEERAKGNILERFSAQQFPDLHSELNLSSLELGDSALYFCASSPQGGGSPLHFGNGTRLTVT.

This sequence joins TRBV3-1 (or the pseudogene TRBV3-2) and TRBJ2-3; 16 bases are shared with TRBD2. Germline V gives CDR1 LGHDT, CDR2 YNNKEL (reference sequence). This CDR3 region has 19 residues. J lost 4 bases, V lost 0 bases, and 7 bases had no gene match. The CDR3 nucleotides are TGTGCCAGCAGCCAAGAGGGACTAGCGGGAGGGCTAGGCGCAGATACGCAGTATTTT. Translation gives CASSQEGLAGGLGADTQYF.